This T cell receptor beta chain was retrieved from a study of OX40 agonist ivuxolimab in advanced cancers. Study-level points and caveats: Clonal expansion was among the lowest in partial responders at 0.1-3.0 mg/kg, especially CD8+.

Repertoires were generated with immunoSEQ multiplex PCR, while TCRdb's copy carries only in-frame clones and drops some. The sample includes roughly 120,000 clones, around 90% seen only once; the top ten take 0.7% to 0.85%. Autoimmune disease history or systemic immunosuppression led to patients being barred. About this clone itself: The antigen remains unidentified.

Unmatched junction bases numbered 4, after V lost 7 bases and J lost 2 bases. This CDR3 is built from 14 residues. Germline values: CDR1 MRHNA, CDR2 SNTAGT. The sequence came from an adult with an advanced solid tumor such as melanoma, head and neck, liver or kidney cancer. The sample was CD4+ or CD8+ T cells sorted from blood, taken in a trial of the OX40 agonist ivuxolimab. This chain joins TRBV6-4 and TRBJ2-5; TRBD2 matches 10 bases. This CDR3 reads CASISGREQETQYF. CDR3 nucleotide sequence: TGTGCCAGCATCAGCGGGAGGGAACAAGAGACCCAGTACTTC.